The sequence of this TCR beta chain was determined in a study of blood T cell repertoires in COVID-19. On the study more broadly: COVID-19 samples collected from the United States, Italy and Spain covered acute and convalescent phases.

The germline CDR1 and CDR2 sequences are SGHRS and YFSETQ. The CDR3 loop spans 16 amino acids. V lost 3 bases and J lost 3; bases outside the gene matches: 6. The method was immunoSEQ multiplex PCR; TCRdb's version includes in-frame clones alone and lacks a portion of them. The sample holds about 39,000 clones, approximately 91% seen once. The specimen was peripheral blood. This clonotype was obtained from a man aged 45-65 years with active COVID-19. The chain employs TRBV5-1 and TRBJ1-1; 12 nucleotides agree with TRBD1. The CDR3: CASSYGTGGWDTEAFF. DNA for the CDR3: TGCGCCAGCAGCTATGGGACAGGGGGCTGGGACACTGAAGCTTTCTTT.